This TCR beta chain was retrieved from a study of human T cells and chemical hapten exposure. This clonotype was seen ten or more times. One entry per CDR3 protein, called by TCRdb with MiXCR from the RACE reads. The sample lists more than 300,000 distinct CDR3 sequences; around 5.5% were seen once. Stated time point: pre-sensitization, week 0. Treatment meaning: therapeutic diphenylcyclopropenone sensitization with weekly scalp DPC. In germline, CDR1 is SQVTM, CDR2 ANQGSEA. V lost 3 bases, J lost 1 base, and 10 bases lay in between. The CDR3 is 13 amino acids. This receptor was obtained from a young woman with alopecia areata. Some clones in this sample may be carry-over from other donors' samples. The input for sequencing was whole blood, taken in connection with sensitization to the hapten diphenylcyclopropenone (DPC). The chain uses TRBV29-1 and TRBJ2-7; D is perhaps TRBD2 (7 bases). The CDR3 nucleotides are TGCAGCGTTGAGGGGGGGCTTTCCTACGAGCAGTACTTC. It encodes CSVEGGLSYEQYF.